This T cell receptor (beta chain) came from a study of blood T cell repertoires in COVID-19 (dated by TCRdb to the early 2020s). Regarding the complete study: Collaborator samples came from the United States, Italy and Spain and covered acute and convalescent phases of COVID-19. The material from the prospective study consisted of cDNA or gDNA derived from T cells, B-cell-depleted T cells, or PBMCs. The dataset comprised deeply sampled blood TCRbeta repertoires from subjects exposed to, actively infected with, or recovered from COVID-19. A freely available public database, intended as a resource for researchers studying the immune response to SARS-CoV-2, is where the repertoires were released. The samples were drawn from two sources: the first 160 participants of the ongoing ImmuneRACE study, and 1,000 to 1,500 subjects contributed by 6 global collaborators. The sample metadata nearly always contained a de-identified subject ID, COVID-19 status, age in years and sex. HLA class I and class II types, where available, came from metadata supplied by the sample provider rather than from assay-based typing.

TCRbeta CDR3 regions were amplified from genomic DNA by means of the immunoSEQ Assay, a bias-controlled multiplex PCR. As for how the authors treated the data: The number of nucleated cells in each sample was estimated from the amplification of reference gene primers within the assay. To quantify the absolute abundance of each unique TCRbeta CDR3 rearrangement, sequence reads were collapsed and filtered. For each sample, productive Simpson clonality was calculated as the square root of Simpson's diversity index across productive rearrangements. TCRdb limited this immuneACCESS table to in-frame rearrangements with V and J called. A share of clones is missing; checked studies link under half to unresolved V genes, and the rest is unexplained. V and J calls and clone size are as listed in that table; D and trimming were resolved from the DNA. The sample table holds tens of thousands of clones, of which around 83% were seen once. The ten largest clones take up 40% to 45% of the sample.

Of note for this clone: Its antigen is still unknown. Per-nucleotide qualities are absent, and no much larger clonotype sits a single base away.

At the junction V is shortened by 2 bases and J by 6 bases; bases outside the gene matches: 5. Reading from cysteine to phenylalanine, the CDR3 counts 14 amino acids. Here the CDR3 DNA is all that survives: 42 bases in frame from base 1. As encoded in the germline V gene, CDR1 is SGHTA while CDR2 is FQGNSA. Paper-wide results and their limitations: The amount of clinical and demographic metadata varied by source and participant and was provided uncurated.

Collaborating institutions collected whole blood in K2EDTA tubes following their own protocols. For TCRbeta analysis, collaborators shipped samples in one of three forms: frozen whole blood, isolated PBMCs, or DNA extracted from either of those sample types. Sequenced sample: peripheral blood. In this chain, TRBV7-2 is recombined with TRBJ2-7, and 9 junctional nucleotides match TRBD1. This receptor was obtained from an elderly man with acute or convalescent COVID-19. The CDR3 protein sequence reads: CASSLLGQGSEQYF. The nucleotide sequence reads as follows: TGTGCCAGCAGCTTACTGGGACAGGGAAGCGAGCAGTACTTC.